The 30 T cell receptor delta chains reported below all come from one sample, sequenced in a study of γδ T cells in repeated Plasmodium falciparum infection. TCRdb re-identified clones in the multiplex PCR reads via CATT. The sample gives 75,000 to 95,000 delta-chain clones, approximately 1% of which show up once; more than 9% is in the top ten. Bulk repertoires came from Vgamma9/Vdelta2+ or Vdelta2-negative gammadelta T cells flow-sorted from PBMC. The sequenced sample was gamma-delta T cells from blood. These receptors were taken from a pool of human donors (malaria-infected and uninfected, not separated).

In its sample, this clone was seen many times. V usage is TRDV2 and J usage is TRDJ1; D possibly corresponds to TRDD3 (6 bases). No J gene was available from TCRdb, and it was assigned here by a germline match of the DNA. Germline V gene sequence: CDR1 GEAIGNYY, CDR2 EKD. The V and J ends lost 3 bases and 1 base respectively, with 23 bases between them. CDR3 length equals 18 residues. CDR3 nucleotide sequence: TGTGCCTGTGACCCCGCATCCTCCCTGGGGCCTATCACCGATAAACTCATCTTT. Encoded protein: CACDPASSLGPITDKLIF.

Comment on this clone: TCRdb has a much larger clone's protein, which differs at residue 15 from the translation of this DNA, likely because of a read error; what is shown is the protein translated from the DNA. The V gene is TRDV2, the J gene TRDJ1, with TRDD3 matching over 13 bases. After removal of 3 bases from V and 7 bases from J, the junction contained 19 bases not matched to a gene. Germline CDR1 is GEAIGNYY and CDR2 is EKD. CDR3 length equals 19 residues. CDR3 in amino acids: CACDALLGDTNRLSGKLIF. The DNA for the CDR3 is TGTGCCTGTGACGCTCTACTGGGGGATACGAACCGATTGAGCGGTAAACTCATCTTT.

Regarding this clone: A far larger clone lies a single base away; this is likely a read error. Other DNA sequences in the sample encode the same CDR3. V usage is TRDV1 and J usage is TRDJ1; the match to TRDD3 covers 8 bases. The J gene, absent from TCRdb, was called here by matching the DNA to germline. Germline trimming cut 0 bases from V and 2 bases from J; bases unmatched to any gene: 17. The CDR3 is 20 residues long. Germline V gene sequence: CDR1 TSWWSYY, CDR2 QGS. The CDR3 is CALGELNPNYWGWRTDKLIF. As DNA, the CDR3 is TGTGCTCTTGGGGAACTGAATCCCAACTACTGGGGGTGGAGAACCGATAAACTCATCTTT.

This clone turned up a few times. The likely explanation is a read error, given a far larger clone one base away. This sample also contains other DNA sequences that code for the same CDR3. The CDR3 sequence: CALGERPVTWGYLLGQLYTDKLIF. The CDR3 DNA is TGTGCTCTTGGGGAACGTCCTGTAACGTGGGGATACCTACTAGGACAACTGTACACCGATAAACTCATCTTT. The chain recombines TRDV1 with TRDJ1; TRDD3 matches at 8 bases. No J segment appears in TCRdb, so it was assigned here by matching the sequence to germline. Trimming took 1 base from V and 0 from J; bases not matched to a gene: 28. Per germline, CDR1 TSWWSYY and CDR2 QGS. This CDR3 spans 24 amino acids.

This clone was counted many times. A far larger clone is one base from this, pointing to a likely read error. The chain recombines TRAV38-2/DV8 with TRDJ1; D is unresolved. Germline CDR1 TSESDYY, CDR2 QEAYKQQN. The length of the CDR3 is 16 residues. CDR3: CAYRGFPRTGTGKLIF. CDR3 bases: TGTGCTTATAGGGGGTTCCCTCGAACCGGGACCGGTAAACTCATCTTT.

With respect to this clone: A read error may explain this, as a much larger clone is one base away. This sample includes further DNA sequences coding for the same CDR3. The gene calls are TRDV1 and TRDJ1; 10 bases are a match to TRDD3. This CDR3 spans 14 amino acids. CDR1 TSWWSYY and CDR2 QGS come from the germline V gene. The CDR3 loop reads CALGEQRLGDKLIF. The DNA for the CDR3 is TGTGCTCTTGGGGAACAACGGCTGGGGGATAAGCTCATCTTT.

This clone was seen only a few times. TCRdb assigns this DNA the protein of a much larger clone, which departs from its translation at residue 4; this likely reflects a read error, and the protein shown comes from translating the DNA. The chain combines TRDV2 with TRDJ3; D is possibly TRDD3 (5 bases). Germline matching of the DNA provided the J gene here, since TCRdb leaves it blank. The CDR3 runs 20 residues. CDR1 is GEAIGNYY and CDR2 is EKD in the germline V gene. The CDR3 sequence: CACGTAGSRGNSWDTRQMFF. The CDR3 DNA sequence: TGTGCCTGTGGCACCGCGGGATCTAGGGGAAACTCCTGGGACACCCGACAGATGTTTTTC.

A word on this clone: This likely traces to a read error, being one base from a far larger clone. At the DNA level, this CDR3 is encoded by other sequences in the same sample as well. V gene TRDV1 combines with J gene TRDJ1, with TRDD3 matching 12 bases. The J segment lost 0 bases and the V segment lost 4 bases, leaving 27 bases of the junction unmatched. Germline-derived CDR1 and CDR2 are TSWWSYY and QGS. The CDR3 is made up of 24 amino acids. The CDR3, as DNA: TGTGCTCTTGGGGTGAACTTCCCAAACCCTGACTGGGGGATACTTGAGCGAAACACCGATAAACTCATCTTT. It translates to CALGVNFPNPDWGILERNTDKLIF.

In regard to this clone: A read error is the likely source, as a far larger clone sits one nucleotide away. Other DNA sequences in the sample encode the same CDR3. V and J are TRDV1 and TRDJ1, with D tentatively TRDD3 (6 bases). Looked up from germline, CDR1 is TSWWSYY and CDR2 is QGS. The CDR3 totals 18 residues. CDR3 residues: CALGKISGGWRYTDKLIF. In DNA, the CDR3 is TGTGCTCTTGGGAAAATAAGTGGGGGGTGGCGGTACACCGATAAGCTCATCTTT.

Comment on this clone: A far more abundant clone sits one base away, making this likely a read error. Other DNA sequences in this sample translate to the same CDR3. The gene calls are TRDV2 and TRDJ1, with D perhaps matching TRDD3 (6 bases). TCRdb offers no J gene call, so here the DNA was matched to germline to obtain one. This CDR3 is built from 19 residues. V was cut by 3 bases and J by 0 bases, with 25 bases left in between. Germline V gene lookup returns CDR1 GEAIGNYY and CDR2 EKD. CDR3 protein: CACDFNGPGPGEYTDKLIF. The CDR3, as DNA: TGTGCCTGTGACTTTAACGGACCCGGACCTGGGGAGTACACCGATAAACTCATCTTT.

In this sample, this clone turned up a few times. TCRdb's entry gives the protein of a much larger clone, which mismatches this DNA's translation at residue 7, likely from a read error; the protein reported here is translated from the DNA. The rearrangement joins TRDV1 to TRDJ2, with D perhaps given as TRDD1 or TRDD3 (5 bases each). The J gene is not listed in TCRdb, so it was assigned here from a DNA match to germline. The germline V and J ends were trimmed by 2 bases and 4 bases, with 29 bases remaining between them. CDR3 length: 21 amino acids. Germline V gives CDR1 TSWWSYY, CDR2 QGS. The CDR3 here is CALGEELYHEMGKGETAQLFF. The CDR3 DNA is TGTGCTCTTGGGGAAGAGTTGTACCATGAAATGGGCAAAGGGGAGACAGCACAACTCTTCTTT.

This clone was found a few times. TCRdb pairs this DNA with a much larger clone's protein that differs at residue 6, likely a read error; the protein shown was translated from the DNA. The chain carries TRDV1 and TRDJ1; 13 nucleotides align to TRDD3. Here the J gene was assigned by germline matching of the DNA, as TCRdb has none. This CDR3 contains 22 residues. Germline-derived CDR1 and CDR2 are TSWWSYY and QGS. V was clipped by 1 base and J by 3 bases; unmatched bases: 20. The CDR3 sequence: CALGEPLPTKYWGIRGADKLIF. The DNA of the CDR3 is TGTGCTCTTGGGGAACCCCTTCCTACTAAGTACTGGGGGATACGAGGGGCCGATAAACTCATCTTT.

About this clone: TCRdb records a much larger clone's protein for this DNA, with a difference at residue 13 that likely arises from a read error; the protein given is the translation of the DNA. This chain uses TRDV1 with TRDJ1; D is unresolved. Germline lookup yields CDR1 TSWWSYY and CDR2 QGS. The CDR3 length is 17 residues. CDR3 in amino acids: CALGDRRVLMYTNKLIF. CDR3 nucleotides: TGTGCTCTTGGGGACAGAAGGGTACTGATGTACACCAATAAACTCATCTTT.

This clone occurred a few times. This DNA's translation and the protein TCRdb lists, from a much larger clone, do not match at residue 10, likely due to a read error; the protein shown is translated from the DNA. CDR3 region: CACDTVGDPLNKTAQLFF. The CDR3 DNA reads as TGTGCCTGTGACACGGTGGGGGACCCGCTGAATAAGACAGCACAACTCTTCTTT. V and J are TRDV2 and TRDJ2, with 7 bases fitting TRDD3. The J gene is absent in TCRdb and was assigned here via DNA matching to germline. The CDR3 sequence is 18 residues long. Germline CDR1 reads GEAIGNYY; CDR2 reads EKD. V trimming: 1 base; J trimming: 4 bases; junction bases outside the gene matches: 14.

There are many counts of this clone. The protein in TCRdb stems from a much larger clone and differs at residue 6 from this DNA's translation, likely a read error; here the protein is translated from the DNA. The CDR3 DNA reads as TGTGCCTCTCCCCTCGACGTACTGGGGGATATATTGGAACTCATCTTT. This sequence encodes CASPLDVLGDILELIF. V gene TRDV2 combines with J gene TRDJ1; TRDD3 agrees at 11 bases. TCRdb carries no J gene annotation; the J gene was assigned here by matching the DNA with germline. This CDR3 has 16 amino acids. The J segment lost 9 bases and the V segment lost 8 bases, leaving 19 bases of the junction unmatched. Germline V gene data show CDR1 as GEAIGNYY and CDR2 as EKD.

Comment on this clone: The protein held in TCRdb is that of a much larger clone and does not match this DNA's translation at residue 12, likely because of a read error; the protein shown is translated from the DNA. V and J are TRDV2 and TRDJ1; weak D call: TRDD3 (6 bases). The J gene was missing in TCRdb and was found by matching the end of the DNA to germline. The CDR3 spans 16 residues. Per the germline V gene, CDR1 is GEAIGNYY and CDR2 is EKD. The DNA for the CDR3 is TGTGCCTGTGATCCCCTTGGTGGGGGTCACACCAATAAACTCATCTTT. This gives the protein CACDPLGGGHTNKLIF.

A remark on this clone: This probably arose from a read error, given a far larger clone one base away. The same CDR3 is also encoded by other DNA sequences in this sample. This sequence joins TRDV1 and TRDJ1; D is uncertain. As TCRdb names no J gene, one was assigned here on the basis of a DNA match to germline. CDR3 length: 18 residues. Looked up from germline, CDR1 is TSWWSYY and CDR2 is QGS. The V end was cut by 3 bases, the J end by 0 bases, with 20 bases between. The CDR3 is CALGDQRLSDCNTDKLIF. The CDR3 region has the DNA TGTGCTCTTGGGGACCAAAGACTTTCCGACTGTAACACCGATAAACTCATCTTT.

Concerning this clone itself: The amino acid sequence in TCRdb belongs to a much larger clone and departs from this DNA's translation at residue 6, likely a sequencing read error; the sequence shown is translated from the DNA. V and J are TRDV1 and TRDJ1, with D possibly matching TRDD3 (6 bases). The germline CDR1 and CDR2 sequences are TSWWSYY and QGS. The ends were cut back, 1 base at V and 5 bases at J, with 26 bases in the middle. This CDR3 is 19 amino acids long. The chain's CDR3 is CALGEPYASSQLGTDKLIF. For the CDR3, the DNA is TGTGCTCTTGGGGAACCCTATGCATCCTCCCAACTGGGAACAGATAAACTCATCTTT.

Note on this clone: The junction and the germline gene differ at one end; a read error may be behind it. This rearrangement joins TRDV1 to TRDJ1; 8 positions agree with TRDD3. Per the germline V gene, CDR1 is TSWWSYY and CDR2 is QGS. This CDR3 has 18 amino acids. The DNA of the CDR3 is TGTGCTCTTGGGGGACATTCGTACTGGGGGCTGTGCACCGATAAACTTATCTTT. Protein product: CALGGHSYWGLCTDKLIF.

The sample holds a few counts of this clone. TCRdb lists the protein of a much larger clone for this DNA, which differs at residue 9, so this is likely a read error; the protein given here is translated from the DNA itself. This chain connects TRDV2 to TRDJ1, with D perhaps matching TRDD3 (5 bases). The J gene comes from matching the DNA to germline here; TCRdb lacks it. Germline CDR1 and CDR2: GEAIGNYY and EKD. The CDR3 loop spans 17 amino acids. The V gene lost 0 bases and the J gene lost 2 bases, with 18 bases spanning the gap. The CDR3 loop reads CACDTVNRGSTTDKLIF. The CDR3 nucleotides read TGTGCCTGTGACACCGTTAACCGGGGGTCCACAACCGATAAACTCATCTTT.

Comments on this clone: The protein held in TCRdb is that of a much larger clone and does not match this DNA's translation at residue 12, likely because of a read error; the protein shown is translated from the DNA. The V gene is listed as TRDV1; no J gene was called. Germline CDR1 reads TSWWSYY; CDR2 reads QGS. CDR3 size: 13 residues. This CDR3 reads CALGEPRDPKLTF. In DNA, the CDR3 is TGTGCTCTTGGGGAACCGAGGGACCCTAAACTCACCTTT.

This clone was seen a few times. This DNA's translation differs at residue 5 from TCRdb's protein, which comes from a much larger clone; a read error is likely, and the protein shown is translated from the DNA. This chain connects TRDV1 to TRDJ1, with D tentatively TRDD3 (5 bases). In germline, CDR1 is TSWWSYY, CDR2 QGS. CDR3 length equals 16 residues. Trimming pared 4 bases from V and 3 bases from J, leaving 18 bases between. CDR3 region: CALGARARSYADKLIF. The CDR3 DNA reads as TGTGCTCTTGGGGCACGGGCCCGCTCATACGCCGATAAACTCATCTTT.

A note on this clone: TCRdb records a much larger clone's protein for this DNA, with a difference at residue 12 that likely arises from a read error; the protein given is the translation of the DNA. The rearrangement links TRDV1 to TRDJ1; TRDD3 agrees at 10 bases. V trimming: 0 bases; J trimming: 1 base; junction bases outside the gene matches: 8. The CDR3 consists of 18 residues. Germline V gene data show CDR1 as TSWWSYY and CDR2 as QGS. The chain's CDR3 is CALGELELGDLCTDKLIF. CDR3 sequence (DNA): TGTGCTCTTGGGGAACTAGAACTGGGGGATTTATGCACCGATAAACTCATCTTT.

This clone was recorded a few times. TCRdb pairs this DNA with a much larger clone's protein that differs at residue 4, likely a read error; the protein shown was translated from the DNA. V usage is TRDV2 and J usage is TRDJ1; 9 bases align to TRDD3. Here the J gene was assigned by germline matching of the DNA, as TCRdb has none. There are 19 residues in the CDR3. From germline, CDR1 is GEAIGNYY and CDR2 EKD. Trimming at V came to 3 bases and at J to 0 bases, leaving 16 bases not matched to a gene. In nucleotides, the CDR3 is TGTGCCTGTGACGGATTAGACGGATTACTGGGGGACTACACCGATAAACTCATCTTT. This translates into CACDGLDGLLGDYTDKLIF.

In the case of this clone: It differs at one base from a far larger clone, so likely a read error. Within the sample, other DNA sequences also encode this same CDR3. This CDR3 reads CALGEFAWGMKTTDKLIF. The CDR3 coding sequence is TGTGCTCTTGGGGAGTTCGCCTGGGGGATGAAGACGACCGATAAACTCATCTTT. This chain uses TRDV1 with TRDJ1; 9 bases are a match to TRDD3. In the absence of a J gene in TCRdb, the DNA was matched to germline to assign it here. The CDR3 runs to 18 residues. Germline trimming cut 3 bases from V and 2 bases from J; bases unmatched to any gene: 13. The germline gives CDR1 TSWWSYY, CDR2 QGS.

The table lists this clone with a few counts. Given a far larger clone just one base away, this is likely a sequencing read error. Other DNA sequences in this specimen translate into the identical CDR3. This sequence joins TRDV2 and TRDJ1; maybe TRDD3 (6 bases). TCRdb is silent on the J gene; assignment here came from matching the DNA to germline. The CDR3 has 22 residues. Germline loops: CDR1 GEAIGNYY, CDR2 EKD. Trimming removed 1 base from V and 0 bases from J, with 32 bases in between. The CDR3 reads CACDTLRDGGTNTGDYTDKLIF. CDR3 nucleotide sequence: TGTGCCTGTGACACTCTAAGGGATGGGGGGACCAATACAGGGGACTACACCGATAAACTCATCTTT.

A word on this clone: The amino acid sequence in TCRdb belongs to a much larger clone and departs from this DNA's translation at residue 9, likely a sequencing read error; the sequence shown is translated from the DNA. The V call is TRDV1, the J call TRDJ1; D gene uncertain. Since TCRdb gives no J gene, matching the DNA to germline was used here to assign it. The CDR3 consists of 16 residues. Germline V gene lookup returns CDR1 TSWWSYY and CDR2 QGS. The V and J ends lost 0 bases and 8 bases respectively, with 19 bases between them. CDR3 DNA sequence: TGTGCTCTTGGGGAACTGGGAGGGGTACTCGAGGGCAAACTCATCTTT. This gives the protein CALGELGGVLEGKLIF.

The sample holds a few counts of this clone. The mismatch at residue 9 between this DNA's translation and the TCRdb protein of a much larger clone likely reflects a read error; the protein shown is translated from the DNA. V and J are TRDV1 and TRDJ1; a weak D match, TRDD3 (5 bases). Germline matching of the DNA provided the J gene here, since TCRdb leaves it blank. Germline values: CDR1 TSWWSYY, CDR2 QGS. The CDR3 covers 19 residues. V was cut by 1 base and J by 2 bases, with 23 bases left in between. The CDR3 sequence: CALGERPGPAHHVTDKLIF. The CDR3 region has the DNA TGTGCTCTTGGGGAACGGCCTGGGCCGGCCCACCATGTAACCGATAAACTCATCTTT.

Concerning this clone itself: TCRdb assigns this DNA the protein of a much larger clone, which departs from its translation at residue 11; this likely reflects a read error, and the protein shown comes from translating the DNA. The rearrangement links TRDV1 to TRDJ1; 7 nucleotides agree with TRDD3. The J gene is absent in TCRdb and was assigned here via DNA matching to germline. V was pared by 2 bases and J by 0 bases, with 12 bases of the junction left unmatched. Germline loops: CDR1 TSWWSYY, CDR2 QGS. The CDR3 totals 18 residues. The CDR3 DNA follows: TGTGCTCTTGGGGAAAAGGGCGGGATACCCCCGTACACCGATAAACTCATCTTT. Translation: CALGEKGGIPPYTDKLIF.

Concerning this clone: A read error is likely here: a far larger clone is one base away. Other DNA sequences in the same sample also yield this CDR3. In DNA, the CDR3 is TGTGCCTGTGACACTTTGTTACTGGGGGATACGAAGACCGATAAACTCATCTTT. This gives the protein CACDTLLLGDTKTDKLIF. V gene TRDV2 combines with J gene TRDJ1; 13 bases align to TRDD3. TCRdb offers no J gene call, so here the DNA was matched to germline to obtain one. V lost 1 base to trimming and J lost 2 bases; unmatched junction nucleotides: 9. The CDR3 contains 18 residues. From germline, CDR1 is GEAIGNYY and CDR2 EKD.